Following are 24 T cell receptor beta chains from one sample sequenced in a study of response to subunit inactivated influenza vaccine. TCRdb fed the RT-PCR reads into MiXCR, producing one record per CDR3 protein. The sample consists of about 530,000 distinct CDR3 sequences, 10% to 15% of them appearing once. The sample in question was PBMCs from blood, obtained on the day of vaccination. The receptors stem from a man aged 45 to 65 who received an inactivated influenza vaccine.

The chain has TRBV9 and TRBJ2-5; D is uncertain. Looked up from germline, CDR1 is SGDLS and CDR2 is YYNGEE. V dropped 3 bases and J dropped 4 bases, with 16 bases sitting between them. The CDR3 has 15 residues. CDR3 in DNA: TGTGCCAGCAGCGGGGTTCTGCCGATGGGAGAGACCCAGTACTTC. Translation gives CASSGVLPMGETQYF.

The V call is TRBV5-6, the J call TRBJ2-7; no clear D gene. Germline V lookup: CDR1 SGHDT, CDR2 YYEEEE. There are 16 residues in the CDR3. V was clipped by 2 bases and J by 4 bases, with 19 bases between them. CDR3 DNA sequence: TGTGCCAGCAGCTTTACGGCCCAAATAGAGCTTTACGAGCAGTACTTC. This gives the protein CASSFTAQIELYEQYF.

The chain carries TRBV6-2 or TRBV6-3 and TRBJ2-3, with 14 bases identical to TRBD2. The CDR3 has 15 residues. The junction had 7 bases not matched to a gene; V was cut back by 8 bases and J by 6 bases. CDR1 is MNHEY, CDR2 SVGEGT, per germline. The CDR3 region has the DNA TGTGCCAGCTGTTCCGGGACTAGCGGGAGCGATACGCAGTATTTT. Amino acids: CASCSGTSGSDTQYF.

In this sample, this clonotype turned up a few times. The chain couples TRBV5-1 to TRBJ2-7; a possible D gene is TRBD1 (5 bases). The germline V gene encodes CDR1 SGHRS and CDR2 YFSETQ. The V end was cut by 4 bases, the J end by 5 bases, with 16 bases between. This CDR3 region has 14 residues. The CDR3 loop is CASSQNYQGNEQYF. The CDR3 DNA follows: TGCGCCAGCAGCCAGAACTACCAGGGAAACGAGCAGTACTTC.

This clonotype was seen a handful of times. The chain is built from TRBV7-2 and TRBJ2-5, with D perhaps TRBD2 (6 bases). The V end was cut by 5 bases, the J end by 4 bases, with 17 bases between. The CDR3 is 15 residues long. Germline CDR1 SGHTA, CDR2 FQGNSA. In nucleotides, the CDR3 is TGTGCCAGCAGCCCGCGGGACGGAGATTTAGAGACCCAGTACTTC. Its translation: CASSPRDGDLETQYF.

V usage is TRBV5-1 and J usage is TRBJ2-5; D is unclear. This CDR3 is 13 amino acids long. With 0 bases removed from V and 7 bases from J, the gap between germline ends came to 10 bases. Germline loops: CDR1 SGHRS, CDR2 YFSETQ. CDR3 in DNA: TGCGCCAGCAGCTTGGATTGGAGATTGACCCAGTACTTC. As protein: CASSLDWRLTQYF.

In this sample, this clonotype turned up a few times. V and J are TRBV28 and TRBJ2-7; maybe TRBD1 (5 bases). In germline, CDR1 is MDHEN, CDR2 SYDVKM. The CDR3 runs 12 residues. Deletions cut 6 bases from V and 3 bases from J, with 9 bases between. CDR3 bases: TGTGCCAGCAGACAGGAAGGCTACGAGCAGTACTTC. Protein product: CASRQEGYEQYF. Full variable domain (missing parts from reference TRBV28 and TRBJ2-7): DVKVTQSSRYLVKRTGEKVFLECVQDMDHENMFWYRQDPGLGLRLIYFSYDVKMKEKGDIPEGYSVSREKKERFSLILESASTNQTSMYLCASRQEGYEQYFGPGTRLTVT.

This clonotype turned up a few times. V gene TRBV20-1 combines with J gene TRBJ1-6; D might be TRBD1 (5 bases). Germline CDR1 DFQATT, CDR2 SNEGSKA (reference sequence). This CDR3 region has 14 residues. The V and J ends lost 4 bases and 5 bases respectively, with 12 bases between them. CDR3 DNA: TGCAGTGCTAAAACAGGCCCCCATAATTCACCCCTCCACTTT. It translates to CSAKTGPHNSPLHF.

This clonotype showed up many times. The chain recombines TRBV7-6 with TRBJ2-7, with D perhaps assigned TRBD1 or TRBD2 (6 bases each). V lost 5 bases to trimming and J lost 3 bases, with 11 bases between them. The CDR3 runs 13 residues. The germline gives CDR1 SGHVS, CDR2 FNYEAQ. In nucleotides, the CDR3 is TGTGCCAGCAGCCCGCGGGACAACTACGAGCAGTACTTC. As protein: CASSPRDNYEQYF.

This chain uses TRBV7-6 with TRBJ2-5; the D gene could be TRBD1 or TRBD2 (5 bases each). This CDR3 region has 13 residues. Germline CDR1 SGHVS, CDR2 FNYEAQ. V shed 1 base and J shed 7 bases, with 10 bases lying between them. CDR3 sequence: CASSLGDLGTQYF. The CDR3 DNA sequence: TGTGCCAGCAGCTTAGGGGACCTGGGGACCCAGTACTTC.

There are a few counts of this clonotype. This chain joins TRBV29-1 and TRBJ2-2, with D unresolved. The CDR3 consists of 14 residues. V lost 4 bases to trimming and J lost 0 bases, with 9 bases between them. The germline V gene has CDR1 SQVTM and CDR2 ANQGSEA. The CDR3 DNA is TGCAGCGTTGCTTCTGTTACGAACACCGGGGAGCTGTTTTTT. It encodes CSVASVTNTGELFF.

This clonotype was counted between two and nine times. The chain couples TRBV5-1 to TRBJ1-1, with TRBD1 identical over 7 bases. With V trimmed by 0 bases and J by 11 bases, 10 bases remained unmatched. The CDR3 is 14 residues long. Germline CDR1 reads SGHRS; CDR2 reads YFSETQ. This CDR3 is CASSLGQGGGLAFF. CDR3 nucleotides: TGCGCCAGCAGCTTGGGACAGGGCGGAGGGTTGGCTTTCTTT.

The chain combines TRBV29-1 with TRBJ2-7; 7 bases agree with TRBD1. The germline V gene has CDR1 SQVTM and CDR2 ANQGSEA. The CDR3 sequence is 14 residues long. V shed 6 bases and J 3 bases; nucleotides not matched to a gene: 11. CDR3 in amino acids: CSVEKRTGNYEQYF. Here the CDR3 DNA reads TGCAGCGTCGAGAAAAGGACAGGAAACTACGAGCAGTACTTC.

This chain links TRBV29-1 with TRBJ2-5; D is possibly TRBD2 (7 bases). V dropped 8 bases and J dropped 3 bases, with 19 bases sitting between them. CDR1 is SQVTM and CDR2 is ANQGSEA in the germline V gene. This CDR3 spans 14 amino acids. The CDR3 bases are TGCAGCACCGAGGGGCGGGGGCGAGAAGAGACCCAGTACTTC. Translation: CSTEGRGREETQYF.

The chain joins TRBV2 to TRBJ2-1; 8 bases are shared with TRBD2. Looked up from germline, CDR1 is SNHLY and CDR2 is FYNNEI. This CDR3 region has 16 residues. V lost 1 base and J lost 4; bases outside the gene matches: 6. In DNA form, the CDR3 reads TGTGCCAGCAGTGAAGTTGGGACTAGTATATACAATGAGCAGTTCTTC. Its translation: CASSEVGTSIYNEQFF.

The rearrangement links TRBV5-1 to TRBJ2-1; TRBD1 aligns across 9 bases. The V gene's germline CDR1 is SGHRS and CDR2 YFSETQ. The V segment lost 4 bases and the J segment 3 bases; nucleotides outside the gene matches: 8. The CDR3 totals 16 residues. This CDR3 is CASSPGVTGGYNEQFF. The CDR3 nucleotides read TGCGCCAGCAGCCCCGGGGTGACAGGGGGCTACAATGAGCAGTTCTTC.

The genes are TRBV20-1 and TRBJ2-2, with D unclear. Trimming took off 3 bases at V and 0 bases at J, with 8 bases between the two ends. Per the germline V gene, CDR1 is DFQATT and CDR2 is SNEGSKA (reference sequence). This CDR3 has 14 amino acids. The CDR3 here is CSARDVTNTGELFF. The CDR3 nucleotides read TGCAGTGCTAGGGATGTAACGAACACCGGGGAGCTGTTTTTT.

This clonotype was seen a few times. This CDR3 reads CSARVTGSSYEQYF. The CDR3 DNA sequence: TGCAGTGCTAGAGTAACAGGATCCTCCTACGAGCAGTACTTC. The chain is built from TRBV20-1 and TRBJ2-7; a possible D gene is TRBD1 (5 bases). The germline V and J ends were trimmed by 1 base and 0 bases, with 10 bases remaining between them. In germline, CDR1 is DFQATT, CDR2 SNEGSKA (reference sequence). The CDR3 is 14 amino acids.

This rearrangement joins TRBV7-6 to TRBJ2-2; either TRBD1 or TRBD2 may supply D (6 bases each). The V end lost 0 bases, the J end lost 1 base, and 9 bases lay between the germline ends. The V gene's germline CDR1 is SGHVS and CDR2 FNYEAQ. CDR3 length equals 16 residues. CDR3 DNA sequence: TGTGCCAGCAGCTTAGCGGGGGGCCAGAACACCGGGGAGCTGTTTTTT. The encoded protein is CASSLAGGQNTGELFF.

CDR3: CSARGSIYEQYF. CDR3 nucleotides: TGCAGTGCTAGAGGGTCAATCTACGAGCAGTACTTC. This sequence joins TRBV20-1 and TRBJ2-7; no clear D. The V gene's germline CDR1 is DFQATT and CDR2 SNEGSKA (reference sequence). This CDR3 contains 12 residues. The V end lost 1 base, the J end lost 3 bases, and 7 bases lay between the germline ends.

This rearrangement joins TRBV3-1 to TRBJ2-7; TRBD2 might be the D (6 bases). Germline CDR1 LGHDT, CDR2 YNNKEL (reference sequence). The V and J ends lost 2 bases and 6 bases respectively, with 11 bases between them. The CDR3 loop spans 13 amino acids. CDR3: CASSQSRGSEQYF. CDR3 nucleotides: TGTGCCAGCAGCCAATCTCGGGGGAGCGAGCAGTACTTC.

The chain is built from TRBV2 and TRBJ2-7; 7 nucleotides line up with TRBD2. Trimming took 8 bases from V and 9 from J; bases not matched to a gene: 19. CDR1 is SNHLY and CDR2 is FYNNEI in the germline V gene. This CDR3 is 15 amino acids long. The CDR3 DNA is TGTGCCAGCTCTACGTCTAGCGGAGGGCCTCCCCGGCAGTACTTC. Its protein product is CASSTSSGGPPRQYF. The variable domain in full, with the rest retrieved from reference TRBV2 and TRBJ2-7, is EPEVTQTPSHQVTQMGQEVILRCVPISNHLYFYWYRQILGQKVEFLVSFYNNEISEKSEIFDDQFSVERPDGSNFTLKIRSTKLEDSAMYFCASSTSSGGPPRQYFGPGTRLTVT.

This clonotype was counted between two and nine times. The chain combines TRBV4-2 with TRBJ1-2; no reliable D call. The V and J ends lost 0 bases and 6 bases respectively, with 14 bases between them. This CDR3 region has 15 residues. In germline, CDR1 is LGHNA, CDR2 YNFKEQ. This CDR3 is CASSQEIAGRDGYTF. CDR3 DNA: TGTGCCAGCAGCCAAGAGATCGCAGGTCGGGATGGCTACACCTTC.

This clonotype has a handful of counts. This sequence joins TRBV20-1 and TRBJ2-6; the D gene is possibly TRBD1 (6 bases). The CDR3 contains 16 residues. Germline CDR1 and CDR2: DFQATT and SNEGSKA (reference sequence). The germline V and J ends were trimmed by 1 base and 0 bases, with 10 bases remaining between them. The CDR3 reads CSARGPTGSGANVLTF. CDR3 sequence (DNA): TGCAGTGCTAGAGGCCCGACAGGCTCTGGGGCCAACGTCCTGACTTTC.